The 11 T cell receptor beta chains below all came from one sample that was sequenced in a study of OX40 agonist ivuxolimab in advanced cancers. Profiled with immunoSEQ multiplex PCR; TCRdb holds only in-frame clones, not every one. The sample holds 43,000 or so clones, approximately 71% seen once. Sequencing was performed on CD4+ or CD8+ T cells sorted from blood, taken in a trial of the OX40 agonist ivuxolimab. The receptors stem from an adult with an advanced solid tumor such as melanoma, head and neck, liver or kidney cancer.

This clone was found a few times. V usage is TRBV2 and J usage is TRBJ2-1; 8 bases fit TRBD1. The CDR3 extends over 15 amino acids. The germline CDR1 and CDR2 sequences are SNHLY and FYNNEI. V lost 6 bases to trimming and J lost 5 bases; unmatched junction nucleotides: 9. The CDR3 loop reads CASSFRGPGNNEQFF. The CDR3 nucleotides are TGTGCCAGCAGCTTCAGGGGGCCGGGGAACAATGAGCAGTTCTTC.

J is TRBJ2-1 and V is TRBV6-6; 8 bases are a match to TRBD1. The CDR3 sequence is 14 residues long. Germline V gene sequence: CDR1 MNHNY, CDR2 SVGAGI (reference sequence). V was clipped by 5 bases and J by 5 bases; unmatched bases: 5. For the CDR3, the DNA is TGTGCCAGCAGTCGGACAGGGCGGGACAATGAGCAGTTCTTC. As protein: CASSRTGRDNEQFF.

CDR3 DNA: TGTGCCAGTAGTGCGACCCCGGGGGGCGAAGCTTTCTTT. This translates into CASSATPGGEAFF. J is TRBJ1-1 and V is TRBV19; the D gene is possibly TRBD1 (6 bases). The V gene's germline CDR1 is LNHDA and CDR2 SQIVND (reference sequence). The CDR3 is 13 amino acids. The V gene lost 5 bases and the J gene lost 8 bases, with 15 bases spanning the gap.

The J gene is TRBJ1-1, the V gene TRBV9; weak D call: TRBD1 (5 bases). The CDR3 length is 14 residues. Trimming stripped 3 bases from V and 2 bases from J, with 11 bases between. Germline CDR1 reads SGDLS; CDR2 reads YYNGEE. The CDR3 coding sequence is TGTGCCAGCAGCGCCCGGGACGATAACACTGAAGCTTTCTTT. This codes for CASSARDDNTEAFF.

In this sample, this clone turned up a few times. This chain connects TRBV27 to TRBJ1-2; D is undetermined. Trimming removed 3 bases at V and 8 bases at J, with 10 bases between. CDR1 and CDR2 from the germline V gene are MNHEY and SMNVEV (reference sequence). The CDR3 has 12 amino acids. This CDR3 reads CASSFKGWGYTF. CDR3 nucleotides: TGTGCCAGCAGTTTTAAGGGATGGGGCTACACCTTC.

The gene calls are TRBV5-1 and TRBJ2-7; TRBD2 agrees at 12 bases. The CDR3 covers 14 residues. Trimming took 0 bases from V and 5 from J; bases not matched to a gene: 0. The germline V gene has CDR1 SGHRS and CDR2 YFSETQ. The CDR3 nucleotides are TGCGCCAGCAGCTTGGGACTAGCGGGAGACGAGCAGTACTTC. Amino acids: CASSLGLAGDEQYF.

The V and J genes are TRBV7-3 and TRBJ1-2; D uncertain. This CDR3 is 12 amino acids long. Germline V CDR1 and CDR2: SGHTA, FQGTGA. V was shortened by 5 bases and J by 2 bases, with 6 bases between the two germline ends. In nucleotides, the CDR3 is TGTGCCAGCAGCCCTCCCAACTATGGCTACACCTTC. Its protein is CASSPPNYGYTF.

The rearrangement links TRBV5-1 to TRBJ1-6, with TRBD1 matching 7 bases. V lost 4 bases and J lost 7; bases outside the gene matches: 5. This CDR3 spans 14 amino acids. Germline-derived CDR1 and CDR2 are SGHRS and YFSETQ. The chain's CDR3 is CASSIGQANSPLHF. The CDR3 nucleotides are TGCGCCAGCAGCATAGGACAGGCGAATTCACCCCTCCACTTT.

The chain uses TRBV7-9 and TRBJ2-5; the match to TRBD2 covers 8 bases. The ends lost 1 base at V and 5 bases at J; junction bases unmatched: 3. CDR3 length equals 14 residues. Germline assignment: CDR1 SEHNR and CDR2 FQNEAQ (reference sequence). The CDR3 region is CASSLGAGGETQYF. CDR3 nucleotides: TGTGCCAGCAGCTTAGGGGCGGGAGGCGAGACCCAGTACTTC.

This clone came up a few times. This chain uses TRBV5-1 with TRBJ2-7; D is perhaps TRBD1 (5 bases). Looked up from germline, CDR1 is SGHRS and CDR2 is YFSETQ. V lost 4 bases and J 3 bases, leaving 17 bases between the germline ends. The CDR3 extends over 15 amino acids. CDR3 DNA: TGCGCCAGCAGCCTAATAGCTGAAGGGGTCTACGAGCAGTACTTC. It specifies CASSLIAEGVYEQYF. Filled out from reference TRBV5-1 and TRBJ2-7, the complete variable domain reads KAGVTQTPRYLIKTRGQQVTLSCSPISGHRSVSWYQQTPGQGLQFLFEYFSETQRNKGNFPGRFSGRQFSNSRSEMNVSTLELGDSALYLCASSLIAEGVYEQYFGPGTRLTVT.

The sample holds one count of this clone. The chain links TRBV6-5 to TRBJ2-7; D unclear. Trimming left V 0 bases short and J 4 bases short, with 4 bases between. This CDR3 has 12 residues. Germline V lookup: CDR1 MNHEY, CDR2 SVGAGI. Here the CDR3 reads CASSYSTYEQYF. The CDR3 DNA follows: TGTGCCAGCAGTTACTCGACGTACGAGCAGTACTTC.